This T cell receptor (beta chain) was profiled in a study of blood T cell repertoires in COVID-19. Study-level background: Samples representing acute and convalescent COVID-19 were sourced from the United States, Italy and Spain. Sample material is recorded as cDNA or gDNA derived from T cells, B-cell-depleted T cells, or PBMCs.

Original methodology: Reference gene primers were amplified, and this amplification served to estimate nucleated cell counts. The repertoire was sequenced with immunoSEQ multiplex PCR; TCRdb's copy has only in-frame clones and lacks some. V and J calls and clone size come straight from that table; D and trimming were deduced from the DNA. The sample includes about 160,000 clones, just under 85% seen only once; the top ten take over 20%. This TCR was sampled from a woman older than 75 with acute or convalescent COVID-19. Source material: peripheral blood.

The CDR3 DNA reads TGCGCCAGCAGCTTAGATGGGACAGAGAACACTGAAGCTTTCTTT. It codes for CASSLDGTENTEAFF. This chain joins TRBV5-1 and TRBJ1-1, with 7 bases lining up with TRBD1. The V gene's germline CDR1 is SGHRS and CDR2 YFSETQ. After removal of 2 bases from V and 1 base from J, the junction contained 5 bases not matched to a gene. The CDR3 is made up of 15 amino acids.